These 30 T cell receptor beta chains share one sample of origin, sequenced in a study of cytomegalovirus exposure and HLA in healthy donors. Use of 60 Vbeta and 13 Jbeta primers characterized the PCR. The repertoire was sequenced with immunoSEQ multiplex PCR; TCRdb's copy has only in-frame clones and lacks some. The sample lists around 70,000 clones, 74% occurring once. The sequencing input was PBMCs. Receptor source: a human donor in good health.

The V and J genes are TRBV9 and TRBJ1-1; D is possibly TRBD1 (5 bases). V lost 7 bases to trimming and J lost 0 bases, with 16 bases between them. There are 15 residues in the CDR3. CDR1 is SGDLS and CDR2 is YYNGEE in the germline V gene. The CDR3: CASSGGTDMNTEAFF. Written as DNA, the CDR3 is TGTGCCAGCTCCGGGGGAACAGATATGAACACTGAAGCTTTCTTT.

The V and J genes are TRBV5-4 and TRBJ2-1; 7 nucleotides agree with TRBD2. From germline, CDR1 is SGHNT and CDR2 YYREEE (reference sequence). V trimming: 4 bases; J trimming: 8 bases; junction bases outside the gene matches: 15. The CDR3 runs 16 residues. CDR3 amino acids: CASSVHLAASRDEQFF. The CDR3 nucleotides read TGTGCCAGCAGCGTCCACCTAGCGGCGAGCAGGGATGAGCAGTTCTTC. Drawing the rest from reference TRBV5-4 and TRBJ2-1, the complete variable domain is ETGVTQSPTHLIKTRGQQVTLRCSSQSGHNTVSWYQQALGQGPQFIFQYYREEENGRGNFPPRFSGLQFPNYSSELNVNALELDDSALYLCASSVHLAASRDEQFFGPGTRLTVL.

This clone was seen only a few times. This sequence joins TRBV4-1 and TRBJ1-5; no definite D call. Germline CDR1 MGHRA, CDR2 YSYEKL. V was cut by 0 bases and J by 5 bases, with 5 bases left in between. The CDR3 totals 13 residues. CDR3 in amino acids: CASSQETDQPQHF. The CDR3 DNA is TGCGCCAGCAGCCAAGAAACGGATCAGCCCCAGCATTTT.

This chain joins TRBV13 and TRBJ2-7; TRBD1 matches 7 bases. The germline V gene encodes CDR1 PRHDT and CDR2 FYEKMQ (reference sequence). V lost 2 bases to trimming and J lost 7 bases; unmatched junction nucleotides: 8. The CDR3 is 14 residues long. CDR3 sequence reads: CASSLRQGESEQYF. In nucleotides, the CDR3 is TGTGCCAGCAGCTTAAGGCAGGGGGAGAGTGAGCAGTACTTC.

V gene TRBV6-5 combines with J gene TRBJ2-2, with a weak D call TRBD1 (5 bases). The CDR3 has 14 residues. V was cut by 0 bases and J by 6 bases, with 8 bases left in between. Germline assignment: CDR1 MNHEY and CDR2 SVGAGI. The CDR3 loop is CASSYSQGSGELFF. The CDR3 DNA reads as TGTGCCAGCAGTTACTCGCAGGGATCCGGGGAGCTGTTTTTT.

V gene TRBV28 combines with J gene TRBJ2-7, with 8 bases that match TRBD1. The CDR3 is 15 residues long. V was pared by 4 bases and J by 4 bases, with 9 bases of the junction left unmatched. Germline V lookup: CDR1 MDHEN, CDR2 SYDVKM. The CDR3 sequence: CASSSSGQGRYEQYF. CDR3 sequence (DNA): TGTGCCAGCAGTTCCTCCGGACAGGGTCGGTACGAGCAGTACTTC.

The table lists this clone with a count of one. This sequence joins TRBV6-5 and TRBJ1-1, with D unclear. Trimming stripped 8 bases from V and 4 bases from J, with 8 bases between. The germline V gene has CDR1 MNHEY and CDR2 SVGAGI. The CDR3 contains 11 residues. DNA for the CDR3: TGTGCCAGCCGCGGGGTCACTGAAGCTTTCTTT. This sequence encodes CASRGVTEAFF.

The rearrangement links TRBV5-4 to TRBJ2-7; 7 positions agree with TRBD2. CDR3 size: 13 residues. V was pared by 3 bases and J by 1 base, with 1 base of the junction left unmatched. Germline V gene sequence: CDR1 SGHNT, CDR2 YYREEE (reference sequence). CDR3 amino acids: CASSSGGSYEQYF. The CDR3 nucleotides read TGTGCCAGCAGCTCGGGGGGATCCTACGAGCAGTACTTC.

This sequence joins TRBV9 and TRBJ2-7; D gene unclear. The CDR3 consists of 13 residues. Trimming stripped 4 bases from V and 1 base from J, with 9 bases between. Per germline, CDR1 SGDLS and CDR2 YYNGEE. CDR3 coding DNA: TGTGCCAGCAGCCCCCCTAATTCCTACGAGCAGTACTTC. Encoded protein: CASSPPNSYEQYF. Full variable domain (outside the CDR3, taken from reference TRBV9 and TRBJ2-7): DSGVTQTPKHLITATGQRVTLRCSPRSGDLSVYWYQQSLDQGLQFLIQYYNGEERAKGNILERFSAQQFPDLHSELNLSSLELGDSALYFCASSPPNSYEQYFGPGTRLTVT.

This rearrangement joins TRBV19 to TRBJ1-1; D is perhaps TRBD1 (5 bases). Germline V gene data show CDR1 as LNHDA and CDR2 as SQIVND (reference sequence). The CDR3 consists of 14 residues. Trimming stripped 1 base from V and 3 bases from J, with 9 bases between. The CDR3 region is CASSIGWGDTEAFF. The DNA for the CDR3 is TGTGCCAGTAGTATAGGCTGGGGGGACACTGAAGCTTTCTTT.

V is TRBV6-1 and J is TRBJ2-5, with 13 bases aligning to TRBD2. The J call is uncertain, as TRBJ2-7 better fits the DNA end. This CDR3 is built from 15 residues. The germline CDR1 and CDR2 sequences are MNHNS and SASEGT. The CDR3 reads CASVRTSGSLYEQYF. CDR3 bases: TGTGCCAGCGTACGGACTAGCGGGAGTTTGTACGAGCAGTACTTC.

The genes are TRBV5-1 and TRBJ2-1; TRBD2 aligns across 11 bases. With V trimmed by 0 bases and J by 6 bases, 2 bases remained unmatched. This CDR3 has 15 amino acids. Germline V gives CDR1 SGHRS, CDR2 YFSETQ. The DNA for the CDR3 is TGCGCCAGCAGCTTGGGACTAGCGGGGAGCAATGAGCAGTTCTTC. Its translation is CASSLGLAGSNEQFF.

This rearrangement joins TRBV29-1 to TRBJ1-2; 8 bases map to TRBD1. J was trimmed by 7 bases and V by 8 bases; bases with no gene match: 9. From germline, CDR1 is SQVTM and CDR2 ANQGSEA. The CDR3 covers 12 residues. CDR3 amino acids: CSSTGGGGGYTF. The CDR3 DNA sequence: TGCAGCTCCACAGGGGGAGGTGGTGGCTACACCTTC. Using reference TRBV29-1 and TRBJ1-2 for the parts outside the CDR3, the full variable domain is SAVISQKPSRDICQRGTSLTIQCQVDSQVTMMFWYRQQPGQSLTLIATANQGSEATYESGFVIDKFPISRPNLTFSTLTVSNMSPEDSSIYLCSSTGGGGGYTFGSGTRLTVV.

The V gene is TRBV12-2, the J gene TRBJ2-3; the D segment call TRBD1 is taken from the table without a DNA check. TRBV12-2 is a listed pseudogene. There are 17 residues in the CDR3. The CDR3 reads CASRPDRGDSSTDTQYF. In nucleotides, the CDR3 is TGTGCAAGTCGCCCTGACAGGGGCGATTCTAGCACAGATACGCAGTATTTT.

The gene calls are TRBV11-2 and TRBJ2-6; D might be TRBD1 (6 bases). The germline V gene has CDR1 SGHAT and CDR2 FQNNGV. The CDR3 covers 16 residues. Trimming removed 4 bases from V and 2 bases from J, with 12 bases in between. CDR3 loop: CASSSTGLTGANVLTF. The CDR3 DNA reads TGTGCCAGCAGCTCGACAGGTCTGACTGGGGCCAACGTCCTGACTTTC.

The chain recombines TRBV7-9 with TRBJ1-1; perhaps TRBD1 as D (5 bases). Trimming stripped 5 bases from V and 0 bases from J, with 10 bases between. Per germline, CDR1 SEHNR and CDR2 FQNEAQ (reference sequence). The CDR3 has 14 amino acids. The CDR3 spells CASSLDRLNTEAFF. The CDR3 DNA reads as TGTGCCAGCAGCCTCGACAGACTGAACACTGAAGCTTTCTTT. Combining the CDR3 with reference TRBV7-9 and TRBJ1-1 gives the whole variable domain DTGVSQNPRHKITKRGQNVTFRCDPISEHNRLYWYRQTLGQGPEFLTYFQNEAQLEKSRLLSDRFSAERPKGSFSTLEIQRTEQGDSAMYLCASSLDRLNTEAFFGQGTRLTVV.

This sequence joins TRBV2 and TRBJ2-7; no clear D. This CDR3 is 14 amino acids long. The V end was cut by 5 bases, the J end by 0 bases, with 11 bases between. Germline V lookup: CDR1 SNHLY, CDR2 FYNNEI. CDR3 sequence reads: CASSSDWSSYEQYF. The CDR3 DNA reads as TGTGCCAGCAGTTCCGACTGGAGCTCCTACGAGCAGTACTTC.

The chain joins TRBV28 to TRBJ1-1, with TRBD1 matching 12 bases. CDR1 is MDHEN, CDR2 SYDVKM, per germline. The CDR3 is 17 residues long. V shed 6 bases, J shed 1 base, and the junction held 9 bases outside the gene matches. This CDR3 reads CASRLPGQGAKNTEAFF. The CDR3, as DNA: TGTGCCAGCAGACTACCGGGACAGGGGGCTAAGAACACTGAAGCTTTCTTT.

This chain joins TRBV29-1 and TRBJ2-5, with TRBD1 identical over 9 bases. The CDR3 consists of 12 residues. The germline V gene has CDR1 SQVTM and CDR2 ANQGSEA. In DNA form, the CDR3 reads TGCTGCGGACAGGGGAGGCAAGAGACCCAGTACTTC. Translated: CCGQGRQETQYF. The complete variable domain, with remaining parts taken from reference TRBV29-1 and TRBJ2-5, reads SAVISQKPSRDICQRGTSLTIQCQVDSQVTMMFWYRQQPGQSLTLIATANQGSEATYESGFVIDKFPISRPNLTFSTLTVSNMSPEDSSIYLCCGQGRQETQYFGPGTRLLVL.

The chain is built from TRBV14 and TRBJ1-1, with 7 bases identical to TRBD1. Germline CDR1 reads SGHDN; CDR2 reads FVKESK. Unmatched junction bases numbered 10, after V lost 6 bases and J lost 0 bases. The CDR3 has 16 residues. The chain's CDR3 is CASSLGRGQVNTEAFF. The CDR3, as DNA: TGTGCCAGCAGTCTCGGGAGAGGACAGGTGAACACTGAAGCTTTCTTT.

This clone showed up just a few times. V and J are TRBV11-2 and TRBJ1-3; the D is unclear. This CDR3 is built from 13 residues. Trimming removed 1 base at V and 5 bases at J, with 6 bases between. CDR1 SGHAT and CDR2 FQNNGV come from the germline V gene. In nucleotides, the CDR3 is TGTGCCAGCAGCTTAGGAGCCAGAAACACCATATATTTT. It translates to CASSLGARNTIYF.

The chain joins TRBV5-1 to TRBJ2-7; the match to TRBD2 covers 7 bases. Per the germline V gene, CDR1 is SGHRS and CDR2 is YFSETQ. V shed 4 bases, J shed 1 base, and the junction held 20 bases outside the gene matches. This CDR3 is 19 amino acids long. CDR3 nucleotide sequence: TGCGCCAGCAGCCCCAGCCTCTCGGGAGGACCGAGTATTTCCTACGAGCAGTACTTC. This gives the protein CASSPSLSGGPSISYEQYF.

This sequence joins TRBV5-1 and TRBJ2-2; 9 bases match TRBD1. This CDR3 is built from 16 residues. V dropped 3 bases and J dropped 7; count of bases not matched to a gene: 10. CDR1 is SGHRS, CDR2 YFSETQ, per germline. The CDR3 bases are TGCGCCAGCAGCTCTTCGGGACAGGGATACGGCGGGGAGCTGTTTTTT. It translates to CASSSSGQGYGGELFF.

The genes are TRBV2 and TRBJ2-3, with 7 nucleotides matching TRBD2. Germline CDR1 and CDR2: SNHLY and FYNNEI. V lost 8 bases to trimming and J lost 4 bases; unmatched junction nucleotides: 9. The CDR3 loop spans 14 amino acids. CDR3 sequence (DNA): TGTGCCAGCGTCCGAGGGGAGGGGTCAGATACGCAGTATTTT. Translation: CASVRGEGSDTQYF.

The genes are TRBV30 and TRBJ2-3; 8 bases map to TRBD2. The CDR3 spans 13 residues. Germline-derived CDR1 and CDR2 are GTSNPN and SVGIG (reference sequence). V gave up 8 bases and J gave up 1 base; unmatched junction bases: 5. The CDR3 sequence is CARTSGRTDTQYF. DNA for the CDR3: TGTGCCCGTACTAGCGGTCGCACAGATACGCAGTATTTT.

The rearrangement uses TRBV5-1 and TRBJ1-2; 7 positions match TRBD1. CDR3 length equals 15 residues. Germline V gene lookup returns CDR1 SGHRS and CDR2 YFSETQ. The ends lost 5 bases at V and 3 bases at J; junction bases unmatched: 10. For the CDR3, the DNA is TGCGCCAGCAGTCGCGACAGGGACAGCCACTATGGCTACACCTTC. It translates to CASSRDRDSHYGYTF.

This clone has more than one count but fewer than ten. CDR3 DNA sequence: TGTGCCATCAGCCTATCGTTGGGACATAACGAGGCCGGCTACACCTTC. Translating gives CAISLSLGHNEAGYTF. This chain links TRBV10-3 with TRBJ1-2; a weak D match, TRBD1 (6 bases). The V end lost 6 bases, the J end lost 8 bases, and 25 bases lay between the germline ends. This CDR3 spans 16 amino acids. The germline gives CDR1 ENHRY, CDR2 SYGVKD.

CDR3 protein: CAWSTIRGTEAFF. The DNA of the CDR3 is TGTGCCTGGAGTACAATACGGGGCACTGAAGCTTTCTTT. V usage is TRBV30 and J usage is TRBJ1-1; unclear D gene. The ends were cut back, 2 bases at V and 4 bases at J, with 11 bases in the middle. Germline loops: CDR1 GTSNPN, CDR2 SVGIG (reference sequence). The CDR3 totals 13 residues.

This chain links TRBV5-1 with TRBJ1-2; 10 positions match TRBD1. V trimming: 3 bases; J trimming: 0 bases; junction bases outside the gene matches: 2. Per germline, CDR1 SGHRS and CDR2 YFSETQ. This CDR3 is 15 amino acids long. The CDR3 bases are TGCGCCAGCAGCTGGGGACAGGGGCCTAACTATGGCTACACCTTC. Translation: CASSWGQGPNYGYTF.

The chain uses TRBV19 and TRBJ1-2; perhaps TRBD1 as D (5 bases). Trimming stripped 8 bases from V and 5 bases from J, with 9 bases between. Germline V CDR1 and CDR2: LNHDA, SQIVND (reference sequence). The CDR3 extends over 11 amino acids. CDR3: CASSKGYGYTF. In DNA, the CDR3 is TGTGCCAGTTCTAAGGGGTATGGCTACACCTTC. The whole variable domain, filled in from reference TRBV19 and TRBJ1-2, reads DGGITQSPKYLFRKEGQNVTLSCEQNLNHDAMYWYRQDPGQGLRLIYYSQIVNDFQKGDIAEGYSVSREKKESFPLTVTSAQKNPTAFYLCASSKGYGYTFGSGTRLTVV.